The rows below give T cell receptor beta chains drawn from one sample of a study of beta chain features in type 1 diabetes. This table comes from immunoSEQ multiplex PCR, and its TCRdb copy is limited to in-frame clones, with some not included. The sample includes a few hundred thousand clones, approximately 10% of them seen just once. The sequenced sample consisted of naive CD4+ T cells from blood. These receptors were taken from a man between 25 and 39 years old with type 1 diabetes. The CDR3 runs from the conserved cysteine through the conserved F or W. D genes are given only for firm matches. Size values are once, few and many counts, or a class for expanded clones, and some rows have none.

size,V,D,J,DNA,CDR3
-,TRBV5-1,TRBD2,TRBJ2-5,TGCGCCAGCAGCCCGGCGGGGGGGCCAGAGACCCAGTACTTC,CASSPAGGPETQYF
-,TRBV19,-,TRBJ2-5,TGTGCCAGTAGTCGGGAATGGCGAGAGACCCAGTACTTC,CASSREWRETQYF
few,TRBV18,TRBD2,TRBJ2-7,TGTGCCAGCTCACCACGAGGCGGGGGGCCCTCCTACGAGCAGTACTTC,CASSPRGGGPSYEQYF
-,TRBV29-1,-,TRBJ2-5,TGCAGCGTTGTTGGGCTGGCAGGGAGGCGGGAGACCCAGTACTTC,CSVVGLAGRRETQYF
few,TRBV25-1,-,TRBJ1-1,TGTGCCAGCAGTGAAACCGGGGTGAGTAGGGATACTGAAGCTTTCTTT,CASSETGVSRDTEAFF
-,TRBV7-3,-,TRBJ1-2,TGTGCCAGCAGCCCTTCGGAGGGGCCCGGCTATGGCTACACCTTC,CASSPSEGPGYGYTF
few,TRBV5-1,TRBD1,TRBJ1-2,TGCGCCAGCAGCCTTGGACAGGGGCTCTATGGCTACACCTTC,CASSLGQGLYGYTF
few,TRBV2,-,TRBJ2-1,TGTGCCAGCAGTGAAGCGGCAGTTTCTAGGTTCTTC,CASSEAAVSRFF
few,TRBV5-4,-,TRBJ2-1,TGTGCCAGCAGCTTGGGAGCCCTTCCAAATGAGCAGTTCTTC,CASSLGALPNEQFF
few,TRBV29-1,TRBD1,TRBJ2-3,TGCAGCGTTGGGTGGACAGGGGGTGCAGATACGCAGTATTTT,CSVGWTGGADTQYF
-,TRBV10-3,TRBD1,TRBJ1-1,TGTGCCATCAGGGGGACAGGGGGAAGCACTGAAGCTTTCTTT,CAIRGTGGSTEAFF
-,TRBV28,TRBD1,TRBJ1-2,TGTGCCAGCAGTCGAGACAGGGGCGACTATGGCTACACCTTC,CASSRDRGDYGYTF
-,TRBV7-9,TRBD1,TRBJ1-5,TGTGCCAGCAGCTCGACGGGACAGGGCAGCAATCAGCCCCAGCATTTT,CASSSTGQGSNQPQHF
-,TRBV30,-,TRBJ1-2,TGTGCCTGGACTACCCGACTTGGCTACACCTTC,CAWTTRLGYTF
few,TRBV6-5,-,TRBJ1-2,TGTGCCAGCAGTTACAGACTCAGGGACTATGGCTACACCTTC,CASSYRLRDYGYTF
-,TRBV9,-,TRBJ2-3,TGTGCCAGCAGCGTACCCCGCGGGACCTTAGGGGGCACAGATACGCAGTATTTT,CASSVPRGTLGGTDTQYF
-,TRBV6-5,TRBD1,TRBJ1-5,TGTGCCAGCAGTCGGGACAGCTATCAGCCCCAGCATTTT,CASSRDSYQPQHF
-,TRBV5-1,-,TRBJ1-2,TGCGCCAGCAGCCCCGCTGGTCCGGGAACGCCTTATGGCTACACCTTC,CASSPAGPGTPYGYTF
-,TRBV6-5,TRBD1,TRBJ1-1,TGTGCCAGCAGTTACTGGGACAGGGCCAACACTGAAGCTTTCTTT,CASSYWDRANTEAFF
-,TRBV5-1,-,TRBJ2-5,TGCGCCAGCAGCTCGCTGGAGGGGGGGCTCTTCCAAGAGACCCAGTACTTC,CASSSLEGGLFQETQYF
few,TRBV6-5,-,TRBJ2-5,TGTGCCAGCAGTTACGGAGTACAGGCCCAGGAGACCCAGTACTTC,CASSYGVQAQETQYF
few,TRBV7-2,-,TRBJ2-3,TGTGCCAGCAGCTACTCCGGGGACACAGATACGCAGTATTTT,CASSYSGDTDTQYF
few,TRBV5-6,-,TRBJ1-1,TGTGCCAGCGGCCTGAACACTGAAGCTTTCTTT,CASGLNTEAFF
-,TRBV2,-,TRBJ2-5,TGTGCCAGCAGTGCGACAAGGGAGGCAGAGACCCAGTACTTC,CASSATREAETQYF
-,TRBV19,-,TRBJ1-5,TGTGCCAGTAGTGCGCAGGGGTGGGAACAGCCCCAGCATTTT,CASSAQGWEQPQHF
-,TRBV19,-,TRBJ2-6,TGTGCCAGTAGTATTCCGTGGGGGGTTTTCTCCGGGGCCAACGTCCTGACTTTC,CASSIPWGVFSGANVLTF
few,TRBV28,-,TRBJ1-6,TGTGCCAGCAGTTTATTTCCCCTCGGGGCTCCCGGTAGCGGCTCCTATAATTCACCCCTCCACTTT,CASSLFPLGAPGSGSYNSPLHF
-,TRBV19,-,TRBJ1-1,TGTGCCGTTAGAATAACCGGCGGCACTGAAGCTTTCTTT,CAVRITGGTEAFF
-,TRBV7-2,-,TRBJ2-4,TGTGCCAGCAGCCGCGGACAGGCCAAAAACATTCAGTACTTC,CASSRGQAKNIQYF
-,TRBV10-3,-,TRBJ1-2,TGTGCCATCAGCCGGGACGGACTAAATGGCTACACCTTC,CAISRDGLNGYTF
few,TRBV15,-,TRBJ1-1,TGTGCCACCAGCAGAGTCCTCCTGAACACTGAAGCTTTCTTT,CATSRVLLNTEAFF
few,TRBV4-1,-,TRBJ1-2,TGCGCCAGCAGCCCCCGTCCCACGGAGGTCTATGGCTACACCTTC,CASSPRPTEVYGYTF
-,TRBV7-3,-,TRBJ1-2,TGTGCCAGCAGCTTAACCCCCAGGCTTGGCTACACCTTC,CASSLTPRLGYTF
few,TRBV5-1,TRBD1,TRBJ2-5,TGCGCCAGCAGCCTCCGGGACAGGGAGGAGACCCAGTACTTC,CASSLRDREETQYF
-,TRBV6-5,-,TRBJ1-1,TGTGCCAGCAGTACCGACACCCCGAACACTGAAGCTTTCTTT,CASSTDTPNTEAFF
few,TRBV7-9,TRBD1,TRBJ2-7,TGTGCCAGCAGCTTAGCCGGGACAGGGCATTACGAGCAGTACTTC,CASSLAGTGHYEQYF
-,TRBV11-2,-,TRBJ2-1,TGTGCCAGCAGGGTTCCGGGAAACTCTCACAATGAGCAGTTCTTC,CASRVPGNSHNEQFF